This is a list of T cell receptor beta chains from one sample in a study of blood T cell repertoires in COVID-19. Sequenced by immunoSEQ multiplex PCR; TCRdb stores in-frame clones only, minus some. The sample yields 300,000 to 400,000 clones, around 90% seen once. The sequencing sample was made of PBMCs or T cells enriched from blood (not recorded which). Source of these receptors: a man between 60 and 75 years old who had recovered from COVID-19. CDR3s include the opening cysteine and the closing phenylalanine or tryptophan. A D gene is named only where the DNA matches it firmly. Rows may omit the clone size; those that give it use once, few, many or a size class.

CDR3 DNA	CDR3 protein	clone size	V gene	J gene	D gene	CDR3 length
TGTGCCAGCAGTTTGGGAGGACACACTGAAGCTTTCTTT	CASSLGGHTEAFF	.	TRBV28	TRBJ1-1	.	13
TGTGCCAGCAGCTTAGTAAGGCAGGGTGCGCCCCAGCATTTT	CASSLVRQGAPQHF	.	TRBV7-2	TRBJ1-5	.	14
TGCGCCAGCAGCCAAGGAAATTTACCGGGACACGGCAATGAAAAACTGTTTTTT	CASSQGNLPGHGNEKLFF	.	TRBV4-3	TRBJ1-4	.	18
TGCGCCAGCAGCGGGACTAGCGGGAGTCAAAGGTATTTT	CASSGTSGSQRYF	once	TRBV10-1	TRBJ2-3	TRBD2	13
TGCGCCAGCAGCCTAGCGGGAGGGCCAGTTGACGAGCAGTACTTC	CASSLAGGPVDEQYF	.	TRBV5-1	TRBJ2-7	TRBD2	15
TGTGCCAGCAGCTTACGGGGTGAAGCTTTCTTT	CASSLRGEAFF	.	TRBV7-9	TRBJ1-1	.	11
TGTGCCAGCAGTCCTAGCGGGAGGGCCGGGGAGACCCAGTACTTC	CASSPSGRAGETQYF	.	TRBV27	TRBJ2-5	TRBD2	15
TGTGCCAGCAGCTGGAACAGGGGGCAGAACACTGAAGCTTTCTTT	CASSWNRGQNTEAFF	.	TRBV5-4	TRBJ1-1	TRBD1	15
TGCGCCAGCAGCAGCATCAAACTAGCGGGAGGGCGCGATACGCAGTATTTT	CASSSIKLAGGRDTQYF	.	TRBV5-1	TRBJ2-3	TRBD2	17
TGTGCTAGTGGTGGAACAGGTCTGGGTGAGCAGTTCTTC	CASGGTGLGEQFF	once	TRBV12-5	TRBJ2-1	.	13
TGTGCCAGTAGTATACCTGGTCGGGGGAATAGCAATCAGCCCCAGCATTTT	CASSIPGRGNSNQPQHF	.	TRBV19	TRBJ1-5	.	17
TGTGCCAGCAGTCCCCCCGGACACCTGAACACTGAAGCTTTCTTT	CASSPPGHLNTEAFF	.	TRBV28	TRBJ1-1	.	15
TGTGCCAGCAGTTTAAGAATCCCGCCGGGACAGGGGGCAGGCAATGAGCAGTTCTTC	CASSLRIPPGQGAGNEQFF	.	TRBV27	TRBJ2-1	TRBD1	19
TGTGCCAGCAGCGACAGGGGAACTAAGCTCAAGCCCCAGCATTTT	CASSDRGTKLKPQHF	.	TRBV6-5	TRBJ1-5	TRBD1	15
TGTGCCAGTAGTACCCGGCAGAGGGTTATAGCTAACTATGGCTACACCTTC	CASSTRQRVIANYGYTF	.	TRBV19	TRBJ1-2	.	17
TGCGCCAGCAGCCCCCCCTTGAGCGGGAGGTTCAACGAGCAGTACTTC	CASSPPLSGRFNEQYF	.	TRBV5-1	TRBJ2-7	TRBD2	16
TGCGCCAGCAGCTCCTCGACTTCTAGCGGAGCCCTAGGGCAGTACTTC	CASSSSTSSGALGQYF	.	TRBV5-1	TRBJ2-7	TRBD2	16
TGTGCCACCAGTGATTTAAGGCTCGCAACGGGCAATGAGCAGTTCTTC	CATSDLRLATGNEQFF	.	TRBV24-1	TRBJ2-1	.	16
TGTGCCAGCTCACCACTTCTAGCGGGAGAGGCTCGTTTGTCCTACAATGAGCAGTTCTTC	CASSPLLAGEARLSYNEQFF	.	TRBV18	TRBJ2-1	TRBD2	20
TGTGCCAGTGAGTCCGGGACACCGCCTGACACTGAAGCTTTCTTT	CASESGTPPDTEAFF	.	TRBV2	TRBJ1-1	.	15
.	CASSLVGQGAGEQYF	.	TRBV21-1	TRBJ2-7	.	15
TGTGCCTGGAGTAGCAGGCCGGGACAGGGGGCAACTAATGAAAAACTGTTTTTT	CAWSSRPGQGATNEKLFF	.	TRBV30	TRBJ1-4	TRBD1	18
TGTGCCAGCACCGTGTCGGGACAGGGAAGCGAGCAGTACTTC	CASTVSGQGSEQYF	.	TRBV7-2	TRBJ2-7	TRBD1	14
TGTGCCAGTAGTATAGCGGCCAGGGATATAAGTGGCTACACCTTC	CASSIAARDISGYTF	few	TRBV19	TRBJ1-2	.	15
TGCGCCAGCAGCTTCGACAGGGGGGACGGCTACACCTTC	CASSFDRGDGYTF	.	TRBV5-1	TRBJ1-2	TRBD1	13
TGCGCCAGCAGCCGGGGGCAGGGTGGGAGTATGGCTGAAGCTTTCTTT	CASSRGQGGSMAEAFF	.	TRBV4-1	TRBJ1-1	.	16
TGTGCCAGCAGTTACGATCGGACTAGCTTGTACGAGCAGTACTTC	CASSYDRTSLYEQYF	.	TRBV6-5	TRBJ2-7	TRBD2	15
TGTGCCAGAAGCTCGACTAAGCCTCCGGCCTACGATTTT	CARSSTKPPAYDF	few	TRBV5-3	TRBJ1-3	.	13
TGTGCCACCAGTGATTGGTATTCAGGCGGGGAGCTGTTTTTT	CATSDWYSGGELFF	.	TRBV24-1	TRBJ2-2	.	14
TGTGCCAGCAGTTACTCGACAGGGGGCGGGAGTGAGCAGTTCTTC	CASSYSTGGGSEQFF	.	TRBV6-5	TRBJ2-1	TRBD1	15
TGTGCCAGCAGCTTAGGTGTCGGGAGGCCCTACAATGAGCAGTTCTTC	CASSLGVGRPYNEQFF	.	TRBV7-9	TRBJ2-1	TRBD2	16
TGTGCCAGCAGCTTAGGGGGGGCCAATGAGCAGTTCTTC	CASSLGGANEQFF	.	TRBV7-3	TRBJ2-1	.	13
TGCGCCAGCAGCTCATCCGGGACAGGGGAAGAGACCCAGTACTTC	CASSSSGTGEETQYF	.	TRBV5-1	TRBJ2-5	TRBD1	15
TGTGCCAGCAGTTTGGTGACTAGCGGGAACCCCTACAATGAGCAGTTCTTC	CASSLVTSGNPYNEQFF	.	TRBV27	TRBJ2-1	TRBD2	17
TGTGCCAGCAGTCGGACAGGGGAGAGGGCTCAGCCCCAGCATTTT	CASSRTGERAQPQHF	.	TRBV2	TRBJ1-5	TRBD1	15
TGTGCCAGCTCACCCCAAGGGGGGGCGTTGAACGAGCAGTACTTC	CASSPQGGALNEQYF	.	TRBV18	TRBJ2-7	.	15
TGTGCCTGTCTGACAGGGGTAAGGTATGGCTACACCTTC	CACLTGVRYGYTF	.	TRBV30	TRBJ1-2	TRBD1	13
TGTGCCAGCAGCTTAAATAGGAGGGGCTACGAGCAGTACTTC	CASSLNRRGYEQYF	.	TRBV7-6	TRBJ2-7	.	14
TGCGCCAGCAGCCTACAGGGCGGCGGCAATCAGCCCCAGCATTTT	CASSLQGGGNQPQHF	.	TRBV5-1	TRBJ1-5	.	15
TGTGCCAGCAGCCGACAGGGTTCTTCGTACGAGCAGTACTTC	CASSRQGSSYEQYF	.	TRBV28	TRBJ2-7	TRBD1	14
TGTGCCAGCAGTTCTTTGAGCTCTGGAAACACCATATATTTT	CASSSLSSGNTIYF	once	TRBV27	TRBJ1-3	.	14
TGTGCCACCAGCAAACGACTAACCTACGAGCAGTACTTC	CATSKRLTYEQYF	.	TRBV15	TRBJ2-7	.	13
TGTGCCACCTCCGATTCTAGCGGGAGGATCACCGGGGAGCTGTTTTTT	CATSDSSGRITGELFF	few	TRBV7-2	TRBJ2-2	TRBD2	16
TGTGCCAGCAGCTTAGAAACGGGACAGGGAAACCAGCCCCAGCATTTT	CASSLETGQGNQPQHF	few	TRBV7-8	TRBJ1-5	TRBD1	16
TGTGCCACCAAAAGGGGGCAGGGGAATGAAAAACTGTTTTTT	CATKRGQGNEKLFF	.	TRBV15	TRBJ1-4	TRBD1	14
TGTGCCAGCAGCGTAACCGGACAGGGGGTCACAATAGGCACTGAAGCTTTCTTT	CASSVTGQGVTIGTEAFF	.	TRBV9	TRBJ1-1	TRBD1	18
TGTGCCAGTAGTTCCGGACAGGGGGGACCCTACAATGAGCAGTTCTTC	CASSSGQGGPYNEQFF	.	TRBV19	TRBJ2-1	TRBD1	16
TGTGCCAGCGGATGGGGCAGACTGGCTAACTATGGCTACACCTTC	CASGWGRLANYGYTF	.	TRBV28	TRBJ1-2	.	15
TGTGCCAGCAGCTTAACGATGACGGGAGGGCCGGGTGAGCAGTTCTTC	CASSLTMTGGPGEQFF	.	TRBV7-3	TRBJ2-1	TRBD2	16
TGTGCCAGCAGCCTGTTCGGAAGGGCGCGGGATTCACCCCTCCACTTT	CASSLFGRARDSPLHF	once	TRBV14	TRBJ1-6	.	16
TGTGCCAGCAGCCAACGGGATGTGGGCGGCGGGGAGCTGTTTTTT	CASSQRDVGGGELFF	.	TRBV4-2	TRBJ2-2	.	15
TGCGCCAGCAGCATCCTCGGGACTAGCGGGACCGAGCAGTTCTTC	CASSILGTSGTEQFF	.	TRBV5-1	TRBJ2-1	TRBD2	15
TGTGCCAGCAGCTACAGCGGCGGGAGTGGGTCCTACGAGCAGTACTTC	CASSYSGGSGSYEQYF	.	TRBV6-5	TRBJ2-7	TRBD2	16
TGTGCCAGCAGTTTATCGGCCAGCGGGAGCTACTACGAGCAGTACTTC	CASSLSASGSYYEQYF	.	TRBV28	TRBJ2-7	TRBD2	16
TGTGCCAGCAGCTCGGACAGGGCAGATACGCAGTATTTT	CASSSDRADTQYF	.	TRBV11-1	TRBJ2-3	TRBD1	13